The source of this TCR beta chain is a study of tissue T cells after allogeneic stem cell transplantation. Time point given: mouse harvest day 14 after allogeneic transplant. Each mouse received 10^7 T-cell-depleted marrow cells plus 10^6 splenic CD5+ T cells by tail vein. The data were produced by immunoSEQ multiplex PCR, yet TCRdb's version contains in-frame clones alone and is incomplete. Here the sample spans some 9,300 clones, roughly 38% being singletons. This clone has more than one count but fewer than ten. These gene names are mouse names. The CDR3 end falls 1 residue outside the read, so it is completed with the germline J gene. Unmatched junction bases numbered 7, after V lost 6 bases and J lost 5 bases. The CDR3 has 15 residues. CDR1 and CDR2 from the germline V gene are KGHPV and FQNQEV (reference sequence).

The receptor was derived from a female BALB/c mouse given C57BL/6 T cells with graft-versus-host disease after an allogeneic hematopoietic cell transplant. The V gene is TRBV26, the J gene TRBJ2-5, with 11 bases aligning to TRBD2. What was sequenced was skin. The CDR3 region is CASSQDWGDRDTQYF. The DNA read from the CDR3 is TGTGCCAGCAGCCAGGACTGGGGGGACCGAGACACCCAGTAC.